This T cell receptor (beta chain) was sequenced for a study of a mutant IDH1 vaccine in newly diagnosed glioma. Study-level background: Vaccinations were initiated 4-6 weeks following radiotherapy alone, or were given together with temozolomide cycles. Among treated patients, 62.5% were male and about 40% female, and mean age was 40.4 years. Former treatment meant radiotherapy, temozolomide, or both; the majority had gotten both. Study observations and caveats: Of the patients, 85% to 95% had vaccine-induced immune responses.

The CDR3 totals 13 residues. Trimming took 3 bases from V and 11 from J, leaving 14 bases between them. Germline V gene lookup returns CDR1 LNHDA and CDR2 SQIVND (reference sequence). Time point: week 35, safety follow-up. Doses consisted of 300 ug of mutant IDH1 20-mer peptide each, paired with topical imiquimod. As to this clone: What it binds is unknown.

Only in-frame clones appear in the TCRdb table, and some are missing; sequencing was by immunoSEQ multiplex PCR. The sample yields some 48,000 clones, 65% to 80% seen once. The TCR was taken from a middle-aged man with glioma. Sequencing used PBMCs, obtained from a glioma patient whose treatment included an IDH1 peptide vaccine. The chain combines TRBV19 with TRBJ1-5; tentative D call: TRBD1 (5 bases). The CDR3 spells CASSMGGERSQHF. DNA for the CDR3: TGTGCCAGTAGTATGGGGGGTGAACGGTCCCAGCATTTT.